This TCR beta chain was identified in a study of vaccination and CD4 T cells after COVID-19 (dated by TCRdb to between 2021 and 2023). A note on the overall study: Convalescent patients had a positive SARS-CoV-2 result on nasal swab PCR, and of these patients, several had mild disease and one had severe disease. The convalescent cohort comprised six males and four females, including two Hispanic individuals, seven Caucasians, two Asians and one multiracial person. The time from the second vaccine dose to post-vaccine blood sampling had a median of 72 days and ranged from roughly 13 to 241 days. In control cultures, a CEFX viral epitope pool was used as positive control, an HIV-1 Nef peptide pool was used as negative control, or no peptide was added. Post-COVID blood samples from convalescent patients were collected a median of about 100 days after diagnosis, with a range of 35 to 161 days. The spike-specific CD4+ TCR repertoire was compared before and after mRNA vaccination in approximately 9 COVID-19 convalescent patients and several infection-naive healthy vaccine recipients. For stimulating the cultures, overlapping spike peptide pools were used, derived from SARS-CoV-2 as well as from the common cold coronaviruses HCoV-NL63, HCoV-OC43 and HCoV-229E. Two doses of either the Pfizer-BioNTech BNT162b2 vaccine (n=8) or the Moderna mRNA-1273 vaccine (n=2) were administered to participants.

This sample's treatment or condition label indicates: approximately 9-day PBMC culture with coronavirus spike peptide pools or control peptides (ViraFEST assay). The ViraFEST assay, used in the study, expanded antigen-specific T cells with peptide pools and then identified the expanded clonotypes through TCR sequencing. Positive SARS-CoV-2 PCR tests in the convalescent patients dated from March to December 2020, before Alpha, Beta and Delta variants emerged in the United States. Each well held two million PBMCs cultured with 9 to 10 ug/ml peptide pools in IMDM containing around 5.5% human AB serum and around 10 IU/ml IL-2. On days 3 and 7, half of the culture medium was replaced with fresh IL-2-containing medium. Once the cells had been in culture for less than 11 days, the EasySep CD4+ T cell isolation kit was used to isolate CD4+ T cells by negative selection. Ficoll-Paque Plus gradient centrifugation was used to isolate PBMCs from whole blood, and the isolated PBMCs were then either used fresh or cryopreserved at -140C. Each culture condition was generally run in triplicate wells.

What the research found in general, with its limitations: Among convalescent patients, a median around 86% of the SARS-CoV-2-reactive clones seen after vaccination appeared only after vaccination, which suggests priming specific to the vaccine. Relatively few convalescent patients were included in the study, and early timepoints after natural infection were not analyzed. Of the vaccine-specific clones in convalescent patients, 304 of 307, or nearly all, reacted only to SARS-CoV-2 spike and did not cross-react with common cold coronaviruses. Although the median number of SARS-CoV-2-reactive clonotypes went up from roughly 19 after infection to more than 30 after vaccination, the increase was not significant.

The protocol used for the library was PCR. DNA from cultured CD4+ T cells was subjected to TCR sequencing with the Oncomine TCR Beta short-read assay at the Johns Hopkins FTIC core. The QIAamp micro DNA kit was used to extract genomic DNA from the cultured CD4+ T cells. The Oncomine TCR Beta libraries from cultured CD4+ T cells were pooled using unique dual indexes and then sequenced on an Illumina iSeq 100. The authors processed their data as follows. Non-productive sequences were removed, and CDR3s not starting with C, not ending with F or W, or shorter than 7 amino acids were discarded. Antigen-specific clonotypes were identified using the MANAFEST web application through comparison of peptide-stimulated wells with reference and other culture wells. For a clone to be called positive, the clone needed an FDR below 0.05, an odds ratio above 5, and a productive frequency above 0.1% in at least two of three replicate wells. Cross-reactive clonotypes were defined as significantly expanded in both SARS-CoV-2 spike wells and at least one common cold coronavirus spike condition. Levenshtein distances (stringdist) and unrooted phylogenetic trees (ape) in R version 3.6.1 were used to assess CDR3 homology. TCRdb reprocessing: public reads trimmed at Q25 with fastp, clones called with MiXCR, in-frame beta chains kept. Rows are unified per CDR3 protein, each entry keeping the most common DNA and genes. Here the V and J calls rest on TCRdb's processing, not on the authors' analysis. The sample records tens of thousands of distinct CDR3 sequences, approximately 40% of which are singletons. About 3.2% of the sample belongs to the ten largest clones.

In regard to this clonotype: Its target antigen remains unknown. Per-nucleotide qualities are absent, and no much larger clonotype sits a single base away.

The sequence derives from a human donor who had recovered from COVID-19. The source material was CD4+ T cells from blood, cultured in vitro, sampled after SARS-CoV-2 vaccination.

CDR3 reads: CASTRPGAGDGYTF. DNA sequence: TGTGCCAGCACCAGGCCCGGGGCAGGGGATGGCTACACCTTC. The V and J segments used are TRBV6-2 or TRBV6-3 and TRBJ1-2; the D gene is perhaps TRBD1, from 6 matching bases. Based on the germline V gene, the CDR1 and CDR2 sequences are MNHEY and SVGEGT. Taken from cysteine to phenylalanine, the CDR3 has 14 residues. The only DNA kept is the CDR3, 42 bases in frame from the first base. Trimming takes 7 bases from V and 6 bases from J, and the germline ends sit 18 bases apart.